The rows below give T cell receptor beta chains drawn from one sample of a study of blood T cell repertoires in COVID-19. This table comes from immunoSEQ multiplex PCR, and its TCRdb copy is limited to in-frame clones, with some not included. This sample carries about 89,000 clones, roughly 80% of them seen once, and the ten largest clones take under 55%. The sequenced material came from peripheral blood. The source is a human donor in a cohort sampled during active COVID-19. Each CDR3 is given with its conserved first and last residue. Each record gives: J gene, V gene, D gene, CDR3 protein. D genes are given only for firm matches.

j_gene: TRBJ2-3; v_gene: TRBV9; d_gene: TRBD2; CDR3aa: CASSGRGSGAGADTQYF
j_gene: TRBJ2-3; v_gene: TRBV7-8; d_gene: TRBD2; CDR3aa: CASSFAGGRDSGTDTQYF
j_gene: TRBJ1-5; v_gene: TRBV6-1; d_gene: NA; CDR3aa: CASSEGLGAQPQHF
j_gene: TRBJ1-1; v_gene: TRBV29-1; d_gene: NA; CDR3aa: CSVERGGSTEAFF
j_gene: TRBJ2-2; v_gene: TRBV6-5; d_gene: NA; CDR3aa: CASSRQAGTGELFF
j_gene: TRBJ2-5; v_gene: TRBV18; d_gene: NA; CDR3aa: CASSPRPGNQETQYF
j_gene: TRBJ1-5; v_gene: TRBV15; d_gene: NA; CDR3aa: CATSRGPQPQHF
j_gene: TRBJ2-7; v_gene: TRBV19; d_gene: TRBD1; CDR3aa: CASSSPQGAEQYF
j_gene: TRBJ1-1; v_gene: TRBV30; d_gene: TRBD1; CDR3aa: CACQTNRGREAFF
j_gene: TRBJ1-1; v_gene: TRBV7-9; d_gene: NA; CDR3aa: CASSSRQPTEAFF
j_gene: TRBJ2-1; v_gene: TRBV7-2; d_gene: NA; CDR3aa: CASSSPWGERQFF
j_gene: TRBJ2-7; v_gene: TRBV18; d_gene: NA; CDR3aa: CASSGGAKPYEQYF
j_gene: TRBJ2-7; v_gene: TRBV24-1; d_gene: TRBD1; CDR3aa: CATSDRTGTATYEQYF
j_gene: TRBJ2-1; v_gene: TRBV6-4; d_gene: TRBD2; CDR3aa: CASSENSGLAQRPTYNEQFF
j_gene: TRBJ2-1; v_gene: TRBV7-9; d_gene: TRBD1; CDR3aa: CASSFRDRESYNEQFF
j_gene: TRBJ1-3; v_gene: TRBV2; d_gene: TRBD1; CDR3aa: CASSEGGKGASGNTIYF
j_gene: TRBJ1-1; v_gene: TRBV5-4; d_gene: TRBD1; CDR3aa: CASSPTAHRGDMEAFF
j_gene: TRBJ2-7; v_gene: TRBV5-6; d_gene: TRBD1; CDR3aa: CASSFTGVREQYF
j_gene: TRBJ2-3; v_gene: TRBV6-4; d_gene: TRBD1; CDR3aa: CASSAGGRTDTQYF
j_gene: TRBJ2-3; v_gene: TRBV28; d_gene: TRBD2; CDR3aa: CASSLKLAGGTDTQYF
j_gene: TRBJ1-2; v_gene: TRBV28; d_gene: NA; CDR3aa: CATSRVQGYGYTF
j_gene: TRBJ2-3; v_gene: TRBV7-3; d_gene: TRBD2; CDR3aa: CASSPGLATDTQYF
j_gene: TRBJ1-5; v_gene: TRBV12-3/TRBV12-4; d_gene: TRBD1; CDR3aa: CASRGTGLQPQHF
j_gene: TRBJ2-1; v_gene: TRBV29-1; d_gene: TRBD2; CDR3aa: CIFRGETNEQFF
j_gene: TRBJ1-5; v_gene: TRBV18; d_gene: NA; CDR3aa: CASSLVQGEQPQHF
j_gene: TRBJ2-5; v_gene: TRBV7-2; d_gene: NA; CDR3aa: CASSFDGGETQYF
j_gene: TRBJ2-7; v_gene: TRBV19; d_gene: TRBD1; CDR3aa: CASSMRPGQGFHEQYF
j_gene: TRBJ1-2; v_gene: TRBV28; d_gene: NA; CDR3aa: CASSLRTGRGGYTF
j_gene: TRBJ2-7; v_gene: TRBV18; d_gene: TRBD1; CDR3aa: CASSPRDRGPLAHEQYF
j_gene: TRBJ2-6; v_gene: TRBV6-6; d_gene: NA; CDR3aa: CASSYGGNSGANVLTF
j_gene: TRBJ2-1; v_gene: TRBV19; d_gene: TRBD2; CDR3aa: CASSLAGGGNEQFF